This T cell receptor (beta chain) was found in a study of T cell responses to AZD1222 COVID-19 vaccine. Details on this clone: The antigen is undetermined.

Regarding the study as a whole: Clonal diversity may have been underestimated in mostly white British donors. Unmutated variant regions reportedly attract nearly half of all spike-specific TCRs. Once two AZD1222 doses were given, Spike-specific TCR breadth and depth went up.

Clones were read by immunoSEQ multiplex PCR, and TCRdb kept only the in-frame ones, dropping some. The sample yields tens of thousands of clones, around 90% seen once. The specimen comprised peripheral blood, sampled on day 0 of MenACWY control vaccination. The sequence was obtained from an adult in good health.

The CDR3, as DNA: TGTGCCAGCAGCGTAGAGGGAAACTTAAATCAGCCCCAGCATTTT. This codes for CASSVEGNLNQPQHF. The chain has TRBV9 and TRBJ1-5; no reliable D call. Germline CDR1 reads SGDLS; CDR2 reads YYNGEE. The V gene lost 0 bases and the J gene lost 4 bases, with 11 bases spanning the gap. The length of the CDR3 is 15 residues.